The 2 T cell receptor beta chains reported below all come from one sample, sequenced in a study of blood T cell repertoires in COVID-19. TCRdb keeps only in-frame clones here, not all; method: immunoSEQ multiplex PCR. The top ten hold 1.5% to 1.7% of the sample, which has about 140,000 clones, about 91% seen once. The specimen was peripheral blood. The source of these receptors is a woman between 55 and 75 years old with acute or convalescent COVID-19.

The genes are TRBV30 and TRBJ1-6; 7 positions agree with TRBD1. Germline CDR1 GTSNPN, CDR2 SVGIG (reference sequence). Unmatched junction bases numbered 5, after V lost 0 bases and J lost 9 bases. This CDR3 has 14 residues. The CDR3: CAWSVWQGVSPLHF. Written as DNA, the CDR3 is TGTGCCTGGAGTGTATGGCAGGGGGTTTCACCCCTCCACTTT.

This clone was seen a single time. The chain carries TRBV5-1 and TRBJ2-5; 8 bases fit TRBD2. This CDR3 is built from 16 residues. The germline gives CDR1 SGHRS, CDR2 YFSETQ. V shed 4 bases, J shed 1 base, and the junction held 9 bases outside the gene matches. The CDR3 DNA reads as TGCGCCAGCAGCCCCGGGGTCGGGGGGGTCCAAGAGACCCAGTACTTC. It encodes CASSPGVGGVQETQYF.